This T cell receptor beta chain came from a study of vaccination and CD4 T cells after COVID-19. Treatment in this sample: roughly 10-day PBMC culture with coronavirus spike peptide pools or control peptides (ViraFEST assay). This CDR3 spans 15 amino acids. With 6 bases removed from V and 0 bases from J, the gap between germline ends came to 13 bases. Germline loops: CDR1 SGHTA, CDR2 FQGNSA. With respect to this clonotype: Its antigen is not identified.

CD4+ T cells that had been cultured provided DNA sequenced with the Oncomine TCR Beta short-read assay. TCRdb processed the PCR reads anew with MiXCR; each CDR3 protein has one entry. The sample lists under 15,000 distinct CDR3 sequences, approximately 42% seen once, with about 9.2% in the top ten. The rearrangement joins TRBV7-2 to TRBJ2-3; D not certain. This clonotype originated in a human donor who had recovered from COVID-19. The sample consisted of CD4+ T cells from blood, cultured in vitro, taken after SARS-CoV-2 vaccination. CDR3 sequence reads: CASRKVALSTDTQYF. The CDR3 nucleotides read TGTGCCAGCAGAAAGGTGGCGCTTAGCACAGATACGCAGTATTTT.